The clone carrying this TCR beta chain has ten or more counts. The source of the sample is a study of identical twins. No donor was unhealthy or non-Caucasian. CDR1 and CDR2 (germline): SGHAT, FQNNGV. This CDR3 is built from 12 residues. Trimming removed 6 bases at V and 2 bases at J, with 4 bases between. Each cDNA held unique molecular identifiers, and template switching gave it a universal primer site. TCRdb recomputed calls from the 5' RACE reads with MiXCR, one row per CDR3 protein. The data show under 900,000 distinct CDR3 sequences, 9% to 15% seen once. In addition, the sample was reused for a study of yellow fever vaccine responses in identical twins.

Sequencing was performed on PBMCs. The receptor was derived from a woman aged 18-29 years in good health. This chain joins TRBV11-2 and TRBJ2-2; D is unresolved. CDR3 sequence: CASRFNTGELFF. The CDR3 coding sequence is TGTGCCAGCAGGTTTAACACCGGGGAGCTGTTTTTT. Based on the CDR3 plus reference TRBV11-2 and TRBJ2-2, the full variable domain is EAGVAQSPRYKIIEKRQSVAFWCNPISGHATLYWYQQILGQGPKLLIQFQNNGVVDDSQLPKDRFSAERLKGVDSTLKIQPAKLEDSAVYLCASRFNTGELFFGEGSRLTVL.